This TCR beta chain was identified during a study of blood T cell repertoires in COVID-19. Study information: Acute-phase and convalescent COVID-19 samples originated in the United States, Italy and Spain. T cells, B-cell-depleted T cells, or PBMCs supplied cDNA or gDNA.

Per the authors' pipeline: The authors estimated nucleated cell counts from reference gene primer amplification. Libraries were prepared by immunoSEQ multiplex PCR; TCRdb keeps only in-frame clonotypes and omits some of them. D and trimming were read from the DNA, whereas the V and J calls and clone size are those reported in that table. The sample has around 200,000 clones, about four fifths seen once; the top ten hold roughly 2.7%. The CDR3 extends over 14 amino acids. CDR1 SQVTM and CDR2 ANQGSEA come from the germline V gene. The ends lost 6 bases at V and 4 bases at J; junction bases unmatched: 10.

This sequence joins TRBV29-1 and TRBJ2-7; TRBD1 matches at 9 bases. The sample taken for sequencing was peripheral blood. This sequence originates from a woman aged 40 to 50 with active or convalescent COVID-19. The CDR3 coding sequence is TGCAGCGTGGGATCCGGGACAGGGCTGTACGAGCAGTACTTC. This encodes CSVGSGTGLYEQYF.